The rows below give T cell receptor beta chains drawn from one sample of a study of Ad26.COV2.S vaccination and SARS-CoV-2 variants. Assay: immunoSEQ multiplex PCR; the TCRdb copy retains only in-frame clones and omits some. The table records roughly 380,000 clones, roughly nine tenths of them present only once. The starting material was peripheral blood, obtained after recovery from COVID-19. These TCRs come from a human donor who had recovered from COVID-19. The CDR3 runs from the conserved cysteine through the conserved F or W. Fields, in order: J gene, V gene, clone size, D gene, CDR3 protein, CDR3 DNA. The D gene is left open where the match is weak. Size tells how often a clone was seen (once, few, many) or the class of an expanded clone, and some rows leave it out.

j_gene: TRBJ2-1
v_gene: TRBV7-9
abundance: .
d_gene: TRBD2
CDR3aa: CASSLASGVYNEQFF
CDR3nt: TGTGCCAGCAGCTTAGCTAGCGGGGTTTACAATGAGCAGTTCTTC

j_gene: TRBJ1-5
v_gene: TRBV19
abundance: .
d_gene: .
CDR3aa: CAADRGLGQPQHF
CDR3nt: TGTGCCGCAGACAGAGGGTTGGGACAGCCCCAGCATTTT

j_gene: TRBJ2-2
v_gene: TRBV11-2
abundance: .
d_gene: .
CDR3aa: CASSLVLSWELFF
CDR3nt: TGTGCCAGCAGCTTAGTTTTATCCTGGGAGCTGTTTTTT

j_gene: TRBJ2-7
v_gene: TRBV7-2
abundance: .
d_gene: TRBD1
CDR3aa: CASQTGTGGREQYF
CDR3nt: TGTGCCAGCCAAACCGGGACAGGGGGTCGCGAGCAGTACTTC

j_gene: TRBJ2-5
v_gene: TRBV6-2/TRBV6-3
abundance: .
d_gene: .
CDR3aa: CASSYFQGLKETQYF
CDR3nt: TGTGCCAGCAGTTACTTTCAGGGGTTGAAAGAGACCCAGTACTTC

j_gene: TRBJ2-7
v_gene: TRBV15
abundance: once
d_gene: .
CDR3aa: CATSSGQFREQYF
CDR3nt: TGTGCCACCAGCAGTGGACAGTTCCGCGAGCAGTACTTC

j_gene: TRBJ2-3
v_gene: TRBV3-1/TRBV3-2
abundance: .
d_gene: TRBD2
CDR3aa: CASSQGRAGVRTSTDTQYF
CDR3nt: TGTGCCAGCAGCCAAGGGAGAGCGGGGGTAAGAACTAGCACAGATACGCAGTATTTT

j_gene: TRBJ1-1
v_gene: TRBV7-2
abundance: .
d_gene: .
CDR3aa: CASSLGSQGWTEAFF
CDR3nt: TGTGCCAGCAGCTTAGGTTCACAGGGTTGGACTGAAGCTTTCTTT

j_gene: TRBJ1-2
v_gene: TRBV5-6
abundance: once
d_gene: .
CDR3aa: CASSLLAGYTF
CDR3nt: TGTGCCAGCAGCTTGTTAGCCGGCTACACCTTC

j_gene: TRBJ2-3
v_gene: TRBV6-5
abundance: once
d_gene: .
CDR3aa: CASSYVGDTQYF
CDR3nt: TGTGCCAGCAGTTACGTCGGAGATACGCAGTATTTT

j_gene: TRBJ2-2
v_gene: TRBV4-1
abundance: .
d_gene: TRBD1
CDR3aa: CASSHRDREGTGELFF
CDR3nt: TGCGCCAGCAGCCATCGGGACAGGGAGGGGACCGGGGAGCTGTTTTTT

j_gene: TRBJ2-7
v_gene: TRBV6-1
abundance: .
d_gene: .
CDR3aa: CASSEAGHEQYF
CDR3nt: TGTGCCAGCAGTGAGGCCGGGCACGAGCAGTACTTC

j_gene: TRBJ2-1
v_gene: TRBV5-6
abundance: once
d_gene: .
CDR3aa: CASSLGWQGSYNEQFF
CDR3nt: TGTGCCAGCAGCTTGGGGTGGCAGGGCTCCTACAATGAGCAGTTCTTC

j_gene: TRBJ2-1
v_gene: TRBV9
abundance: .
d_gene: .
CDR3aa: CASSEMGLNNEQFF
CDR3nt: TGTGCCAGCAGCGAGATGGGACTCAACAATGAGCAGTTCTTC

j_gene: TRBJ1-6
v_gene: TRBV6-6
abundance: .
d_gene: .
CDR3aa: CASSGPGISDSPLHF
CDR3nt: TGTGCCAGCAGTGGACCCGGGATATCGGATTCACCCCTCCACTTT

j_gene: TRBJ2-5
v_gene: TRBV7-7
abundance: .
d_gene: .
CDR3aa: CASSFRGETQYF
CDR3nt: TGTGCTAGCAGCTTCAGGGGAGAGACCCAGTACTTC

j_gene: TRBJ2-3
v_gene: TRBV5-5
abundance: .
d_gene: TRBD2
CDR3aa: CASSFTLAGGPDTQYF
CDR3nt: TGTGCCAGCAGCTTTACTCTAGCGGGGGGGCCAGATACGCAGTATTTT

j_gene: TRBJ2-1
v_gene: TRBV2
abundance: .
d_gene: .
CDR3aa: CASSDTRAVYNEQFF
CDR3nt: TGTGCCAGCAGTGACACCAGGGCAGTATACAATGAGCAGTTCTTC

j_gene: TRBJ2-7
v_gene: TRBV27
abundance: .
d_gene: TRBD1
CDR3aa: CASSLVPGRQGAITYEQYF
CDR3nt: TGTGCCAGCAGTTTAGTCCCCGGGCGACAGGGGGCGATAACTTACGAGCAGTACTTC

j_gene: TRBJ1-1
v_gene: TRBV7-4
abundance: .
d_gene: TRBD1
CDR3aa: CASSLGVGQGKTEAFF
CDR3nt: TGTGCCAGCAGCTTAGGAGTGGGACAGGGTAAAACTGAAGCTTTCTTT

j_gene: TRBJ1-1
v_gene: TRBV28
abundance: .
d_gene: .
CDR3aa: CASSRMNTEAFF
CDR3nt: TGTGCCAGCAGCAGGATGAACACTGAAGCTTTCTTT

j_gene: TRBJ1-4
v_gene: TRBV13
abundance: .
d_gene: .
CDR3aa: CASSSRGPASNEKLFF
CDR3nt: TGTGCCAGCAGCTCCAGGGGACCCGCGTCTAATGAAAAACTGTTTTTT

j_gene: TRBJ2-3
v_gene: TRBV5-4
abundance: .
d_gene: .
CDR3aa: CASSTQGKGTQYF
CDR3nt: TGTGCCAGCAGCACACAGGGTAAGGGTACGCAGTATTTT

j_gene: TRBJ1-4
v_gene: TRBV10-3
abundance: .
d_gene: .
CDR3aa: CAISESTAGTNEKLFF
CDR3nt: TGTGCCATCAGTGAGTCGACGGCAGGTACTAATGAAAAACTGTTTTTT

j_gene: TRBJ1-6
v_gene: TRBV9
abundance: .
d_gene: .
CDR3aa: CASSPRAGIYNSPLHF
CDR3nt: TGTGCCAGCAGCCCCCGAGCGGGGATCTATAATTCACCCCTCCACTTT

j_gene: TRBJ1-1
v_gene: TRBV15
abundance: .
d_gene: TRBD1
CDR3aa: CATSFRDRGYTEAFF
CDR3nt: TGTGCCACCAGCTTCCGGGACAGGGGGTACACTGAAGCTTTCTTT

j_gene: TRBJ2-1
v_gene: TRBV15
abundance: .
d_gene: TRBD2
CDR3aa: CATRKLAGGPNEQFF
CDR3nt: TGTGCCACCAGAAAACTAGCGGGGGGTCCCAATGAGCAGTTCTTC

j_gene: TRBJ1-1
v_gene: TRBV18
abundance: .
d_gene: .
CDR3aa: CASSYNRYTEAFF
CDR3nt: TGTGCCAGCTCATACAACAGGTACACTGAAGCTTTCTTT

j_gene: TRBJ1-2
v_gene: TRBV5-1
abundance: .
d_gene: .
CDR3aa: CASSLAGTLILNYGYTF
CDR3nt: TGCGCCAGCAGCTTGGCGGGCACTCTGATACTTAACTATGGCTACACCTTC

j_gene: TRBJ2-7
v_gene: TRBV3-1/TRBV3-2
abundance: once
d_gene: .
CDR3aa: CASSPTGHEQYF
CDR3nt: TGTGCCAGCAGCCCGACAGGCCACGAGCAGTACTTC

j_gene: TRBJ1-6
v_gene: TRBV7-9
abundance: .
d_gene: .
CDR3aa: CASSPYQGTNSPLHF
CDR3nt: TGTGCCAGCAGCCCCTACCAGGGGACTAATTCACCCCTCCACTTT

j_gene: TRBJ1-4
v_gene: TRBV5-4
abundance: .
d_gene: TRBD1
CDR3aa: CASSSPGTGKGGNEKLFF
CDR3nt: TGTGCCAGCAGCTCCCCCGGGACAGGGAAAGGAGGAAATGAAAAACTGTTTTTT

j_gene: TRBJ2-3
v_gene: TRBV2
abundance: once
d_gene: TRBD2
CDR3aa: CASSLQTSGGAFLQYF
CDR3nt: TGTGCCAGCAGCCTCCAGACTAGCGGGGGGGCCTTTTTGCAGTATTTT

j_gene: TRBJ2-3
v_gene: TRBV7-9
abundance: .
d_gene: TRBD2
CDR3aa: CASSLRAGLIITDTQYF
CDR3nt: TGTGCCAGCAGCCTAAGAGCGGGACTCATAATCACAGATACGCAGTATTTT

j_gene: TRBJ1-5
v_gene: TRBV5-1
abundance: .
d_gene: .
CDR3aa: CASSIRGQQPQHF
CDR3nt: TGCGCCAGCAGTATCAGGGGCCAACAGCCCCAGCATTTT

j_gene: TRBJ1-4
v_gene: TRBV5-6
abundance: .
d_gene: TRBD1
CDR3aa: CASSLAGTGGEKLFF
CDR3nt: TGTGCCAGCAGCTTGGCCGGGACAGGGGGTGAAAAACTGTTTTTT

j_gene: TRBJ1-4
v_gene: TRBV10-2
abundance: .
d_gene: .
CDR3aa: CASSEDVGLLEKLFF
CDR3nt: TGCGCCAGCAGTGAGGACGTGGGACTGCTTGAAAAACTGTTTTTT

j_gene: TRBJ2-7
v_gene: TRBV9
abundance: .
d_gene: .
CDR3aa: CASSVGGQATYEQYF
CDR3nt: TGTGCCAGCAGCGTAGGCGGCCAGGCCACCTACGAGCAGTACTTC

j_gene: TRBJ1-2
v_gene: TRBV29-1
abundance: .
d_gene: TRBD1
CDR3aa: CSVDKMDREASGGYTF
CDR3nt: TGCAGCGTCGACAAAATGGACAGGGAGGCCTCGGGGGGCTACACCTTC

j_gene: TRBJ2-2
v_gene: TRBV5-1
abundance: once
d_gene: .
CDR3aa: CASSLEIGIGELFF
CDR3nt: TGCGCCAGCAGCTTGGAGATTGGGATCGGGGAGCTGTTTTTT

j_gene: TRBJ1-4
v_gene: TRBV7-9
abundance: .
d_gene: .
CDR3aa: CASSPTYRDRATNEKLFF
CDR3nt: TGTGCCAGCAGCCCAACCTACAGGGACCGCGCAACTAATGAAAAACTGTTTTTT

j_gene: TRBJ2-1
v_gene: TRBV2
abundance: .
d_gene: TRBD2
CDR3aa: CASSILAGGPGEQFF
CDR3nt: TGTGCCAGCAGTATACTAGCGGGGGGGCCTGGTGAGCAGTTCTTC

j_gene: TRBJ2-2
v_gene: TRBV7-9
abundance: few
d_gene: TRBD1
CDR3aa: CASSLLGQGATGELFF
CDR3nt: TGTGCCAGCAGCCTTCTGGGACAGGGGGCCACCGGGGAGCTGTTTTTT

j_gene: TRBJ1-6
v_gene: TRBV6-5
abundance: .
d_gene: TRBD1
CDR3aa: CASSRVPGGGSPLHF
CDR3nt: TGTGCCAGCAGCCGTGTACCAGGGGGCGGTTCACCCCTCCACTTT

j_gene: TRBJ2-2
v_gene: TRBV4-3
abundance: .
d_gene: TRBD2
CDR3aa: CASRGGVRTGELFF
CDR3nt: TGCGCCAGCAGGGGGGGGGTTCGAACCGGGGAGCTGTTTTTT

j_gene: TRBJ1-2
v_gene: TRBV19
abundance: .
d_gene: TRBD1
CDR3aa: CASSIAGTVHDGYTF
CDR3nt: TGTGCCAGTAGTATAGCAGGGACAGTGCACGATGGCTACACCTTC

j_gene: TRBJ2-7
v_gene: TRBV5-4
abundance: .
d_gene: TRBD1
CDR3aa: CASSGTTNPGQASYEQYF
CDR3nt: TGTGCCAGCAGCGGAACCACAAACCCGGGACAGGCCTCCTACGAGCAGTACTTC

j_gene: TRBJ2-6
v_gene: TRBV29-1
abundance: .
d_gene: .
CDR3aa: CSTSTVGSGANVLTF
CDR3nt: TGCAGCACCTCGACGGTTGGCTCTGGGGCCAACGTCCTGACTTTC

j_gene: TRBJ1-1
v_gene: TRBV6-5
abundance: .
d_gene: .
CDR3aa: CATPRGRYFDEAFF
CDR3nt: TGTGCCACCCCTAGAGGGAGATATTTCGATGAAGCTTTCTTT

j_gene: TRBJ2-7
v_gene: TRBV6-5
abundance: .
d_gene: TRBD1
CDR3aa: CASSYSWTGVSYEQYF
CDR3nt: TGTGCCAGCAGTTATTCATGGACAGGGGTGAGCTACGAGCAGTACTTC

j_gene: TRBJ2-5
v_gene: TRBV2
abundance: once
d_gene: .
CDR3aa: CASSEPGTQYF
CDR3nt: TGTGCCAGCAGTGAACCGGGGACCCAGTACTTC

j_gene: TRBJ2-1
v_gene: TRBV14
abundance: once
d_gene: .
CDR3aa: CASSSYNEQFF
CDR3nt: TGTGCCAGCAGCTCCTACAATGAGCAGTTCTTC